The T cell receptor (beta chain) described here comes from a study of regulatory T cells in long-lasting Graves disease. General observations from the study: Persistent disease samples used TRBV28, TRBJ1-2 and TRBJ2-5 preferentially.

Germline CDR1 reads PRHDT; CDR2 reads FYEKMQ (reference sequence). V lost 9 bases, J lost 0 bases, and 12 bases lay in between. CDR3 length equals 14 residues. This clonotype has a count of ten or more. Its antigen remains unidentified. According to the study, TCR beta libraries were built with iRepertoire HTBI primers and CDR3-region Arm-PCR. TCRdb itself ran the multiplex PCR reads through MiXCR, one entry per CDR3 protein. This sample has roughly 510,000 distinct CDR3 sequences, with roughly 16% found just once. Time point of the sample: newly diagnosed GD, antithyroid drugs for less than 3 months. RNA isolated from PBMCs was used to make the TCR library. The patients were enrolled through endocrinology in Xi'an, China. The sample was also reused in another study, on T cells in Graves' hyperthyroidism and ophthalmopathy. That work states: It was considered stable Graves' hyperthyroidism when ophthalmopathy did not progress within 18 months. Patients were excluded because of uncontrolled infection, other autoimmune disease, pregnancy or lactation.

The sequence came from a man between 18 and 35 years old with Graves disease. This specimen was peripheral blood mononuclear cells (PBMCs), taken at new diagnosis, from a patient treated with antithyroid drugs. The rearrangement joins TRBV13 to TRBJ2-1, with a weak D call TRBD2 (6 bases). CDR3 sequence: CASAWRGSYNEQFF. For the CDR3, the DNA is TGTGCCAGTGCCTGGAGGGGCTCCTACAATGAGCAGTTCTTC.